This TCR beta chain was documented in a study of T cell repertoires in cytomegalovirus infection. Study information: CMV infection plus the matching HLA type was flagged by public TCR beta signatures.

This clonotype showed up just a few times. This CDR3 has 14 residues. V shed 3 bases and J shed 4 bases, with 11 bases lying between them. CDR1 SNHLY and CDR2 FYNNEI come from the germline V gene. TCRdb reanalysed the reads using MiXCR and keeps one entry per CDR3 protein. The sample lists some 440,000 distinct CDR3 sequences, approximately 31% occurring once. Specimen: PBMCs. This TCR was recovered from a human donor in good health (CMV status not recorded). Some clones in this sample may be carry-over from other donors' samples. The chain has TRBV2 and TRBJ2-3, with D unclear. This CDR3 is CASSEGNRADTQYF. The CDR3 DNA reads as TGTGCCAGCAGTGAGGGGAATAGGGCAGATACGCAGTATTTT.